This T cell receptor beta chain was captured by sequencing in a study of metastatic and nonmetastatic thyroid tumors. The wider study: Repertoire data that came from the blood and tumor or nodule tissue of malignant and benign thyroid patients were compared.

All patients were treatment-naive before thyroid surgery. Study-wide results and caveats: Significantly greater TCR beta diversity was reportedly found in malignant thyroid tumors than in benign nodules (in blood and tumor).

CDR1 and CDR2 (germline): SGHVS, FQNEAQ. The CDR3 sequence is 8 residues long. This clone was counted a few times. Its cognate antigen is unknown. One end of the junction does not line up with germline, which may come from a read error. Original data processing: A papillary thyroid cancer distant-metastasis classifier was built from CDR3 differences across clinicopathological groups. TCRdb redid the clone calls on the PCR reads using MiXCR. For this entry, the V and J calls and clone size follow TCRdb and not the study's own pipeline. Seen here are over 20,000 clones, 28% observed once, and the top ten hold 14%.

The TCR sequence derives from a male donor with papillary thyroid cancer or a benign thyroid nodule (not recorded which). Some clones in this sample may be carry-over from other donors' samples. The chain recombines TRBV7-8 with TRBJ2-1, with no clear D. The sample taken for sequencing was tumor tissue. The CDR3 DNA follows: TGTGCCAGCAGCTTAAACGATTTC. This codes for CASSLNDF. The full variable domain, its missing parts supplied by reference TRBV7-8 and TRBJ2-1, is GAGVSQSPRYKVAKRGQDVALRCDPISGHVSLFWYQQALGQGPEFLTYFQNEAQLDKSGLPSDRFFAERPEGSVSTLKIQRTQQEDSAVYLCASSLNDFGPGTRLTVL.